This is a list of T cell receptor beta chains from one sample in a study of Ad26.COV2.S vaccination and SARS-CoV-2 variants. TCRdb's copy holds only in-frame clones and misses some; the assay was immunoSEQ multiplex PCR. In the table there are about 350,000 clones, less than 90% of which are singletons. The starting material was peripheral blood, obtained in a trial of Ad26.COV2.S vaccine versus placebo. These receptors originate from a person aged 18-60 years who received the Ad26.COV2.S COVID-19 vaccine or a placebo. CDR3s include the opening cysteine and the closing phenylalanine or tryptophan. Rows may omit the clone size; those that give it use once, few, many or a size class.

j_call v_call clone_size cdr3_aa
TRBJ1-1 TRBV5-1 . CASSLGAAPALDF
TRBJ1-4 TRBV4-3 . CASSQTYQGQRLFF
TRBJ1-1 TRBV4-2 . CASSQQGRTEAFF
TRBJ2-5 TRBV30 . CAWSVRGPPQETQYF
TRBJ1-1 TRBV7-3 . CASSKGTVTEAFF
TRBJ2-7 TRBV10-1 few CASSVGERGPYEQYF
TRBJ1-2 TRBV7-9 . CASSLGYVRRIDGYTF
TRBJ2-5 TRBV7-2 . CASSLSVVGETQYF
TRBJ1-1 TRBV28 . CASSSSGRRNTEAFF
TRBJ1-6 TRBV3-1/TRBV3-2 . CASSGQYNSPLHF
TRBJ2-5 TRBV7-3 . CASSLGPQETQYF
TRBJ2-1 TRBV3-1/TRBV3-2 . CASSQAGGRGNEQFF
TRBJ2-2 TRBV28 . CASSGQGRDGELFF
TRBJ1-5 TRBV11-1 few CASSLAGGQPQHF
TRBJ1-2 TRBV12-3/TRBV12-4 . CASSSDRRYGYTF
TRBJ2-1 TRBV30 . CAWSVPNGLAGRNEQFF